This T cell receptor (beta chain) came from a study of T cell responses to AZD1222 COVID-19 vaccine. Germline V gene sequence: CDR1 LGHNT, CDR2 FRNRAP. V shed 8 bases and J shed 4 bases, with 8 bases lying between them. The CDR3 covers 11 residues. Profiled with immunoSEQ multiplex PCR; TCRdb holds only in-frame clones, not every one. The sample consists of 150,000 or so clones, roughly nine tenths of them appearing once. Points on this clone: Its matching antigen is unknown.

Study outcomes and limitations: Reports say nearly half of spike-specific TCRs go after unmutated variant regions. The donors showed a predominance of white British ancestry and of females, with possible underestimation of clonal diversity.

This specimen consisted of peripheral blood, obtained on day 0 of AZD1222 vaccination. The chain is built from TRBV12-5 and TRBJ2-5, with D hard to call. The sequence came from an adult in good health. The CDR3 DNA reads TGTGCTAGTTCCCCTGGAGAGACCCAGTACTTC. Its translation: CASSPGETQYF.